This TCR beta chain originates from a study of blood T cell repertoires in COVID-19. Study-wide context: PBMCs, B-cell-depleted T cells, or T cells provided the cDNA or gDNA that made up the material.

CDR1 and CDR2 from the germline V gene are SEHNR and FQNEAQ (reference sequence). This CDR3 has 16 amino acids. The V end was cut by 5 bases, the J end by 2 bases, with 17 bases between. Produced via immunoSEQ multiplex PCR; TCRdb's table is partial and in-frame only. The sample lists around 200,000 clones, more than 80% occurring once. The chain uses TRBV7-9 and TRBJ2-3; D is ambiguous. This receptor was identified in a man aged 25 to 40 who had recovered from COVID-19. The sequenced material came from PBMCs or T cells enriched from blood (not recorded which). The CDR3 sequence is CASSRFPDGSTDTQYF. CDR3 DNA sequence: TGTGCCAGCAGCCGATTTCCTGACGGGTCCACAGATACGCAGTATTTT.